The entry below gives a single T cell receptor (beta chain) sequence along with its context. Antigen: not known. Germline values: CDR1 MNHEY, CDR2 SMNVEV (reference sequence). The CDR3 contains 17 residues. With V trimmed by 2 bases and J by 1 base, 6 bases remained unmatched. This sample is part of a study of Tregs in tolerant kidney transplant recipients. As for the study in general: Sorting of CD4+CD25+CD127- cells followed 3-day belatacept mixed lymphocyte reactions, sometimes with roughly 5-day graft donor restimulation. Sorting used antibodies to exclude donor cells.

Overall study findings and caveats: Biological reproducibility was not directly addressed, but technical replication error appeared minimal. Findings come from small patient numbers and require larger validation.

Assay: immunoSEQ multiplex PCR; the TCRdb copy retains only in-frame clones and omits some. The sample holds just under 45,000 clones, about 95% seen once. This clonotype originated in a human donor in good health. The sequenced sample consisted of Tregs from blood cultured with allogeneic cells. This rearrangement joins TRBV27 to TRBJ2-2, with 8 nucleotides matching TRBD2. CDR3 sequence reads: CASSLVLAGLNTGELFF. The CDR3 region has the DNA TGTGCCAGCAGTTTAGTCCTAGCGGGCCTGAACACCGGGGAGCTGTTTTTT.